This is a list of T cell receptor beta chains from one sample in a study of T cells after yellow fever vaccination. TCRdb called the 5' RACE reads again in MiXCR, with one record for every CDR3 protein. The data hold over 250,000 distinct CDR3 sequences, with over 3.5% observed a single time. Sequencing used PBMCs, obtained 5 days after the yellow fever booster vaccination. Source of these receptors: a man aged 18 to 30 who received the YFV17D yellow fever vaccine. The CDR3 runs from the conserved cysteine through the conserved F or W. The order of the fields is J gene, D gene, clone size, V gene, CDR3 protein, CDR3 DNA. A D gene is named only where the DNA matches it firmly. A clone size is listed for some rows: how often the clone was seen (once, few, many), or a class if it is expanded.

>TRBJ1-1|TRBD1|few|TRBV29-1
CSVEEGAHTEAFF
TGCAGCGTTGAGGAGGGGGCACACACTGAAGCTTTCTTT
>TRBJ1-1|-|-|TRBV5-1
CASSHTGGMNTEAFF
TGCGCCAGCAGCCATACGGGGGGTATGAACACTGAAGCTTTCTTT
>TRBJ2-7|-|few|TRBV11-1
CASSSDGNEQYF
TGTGCCAGCAGCTCCGACGGGAACGAGCAGTACTTC
>TRBJ1-1|-|-|TRBV12-3/TRBV12-4
CASKREIRAFF
TGTGCCAGCAAACGGGAGATAAGAGCTTTCTTT
>TRBJ1-2|-|few|TRBV20-1
CSARSVNYGYTF
TGCAGTGCTAGGAGTGTAAACTATGGCTACACCTTC
>TRBJ1-1|-|many|TRBV7-2
CASSTRITEAFF
TGTGCCAGCAGCACCAGGATCACTGAAGCTTTCTTT
>TRBJ1-5|-|few|TRBV4-1
CASSLRVFSNQPQHF
TGCGCCAGCAGCCTCAGGGTTTTTAGCAATCAGCCCCAGCATTTT
>TRBJ2-3|-|few|TRBV9
CASSVGWGPADTQYF
TGTGCCAGCAGCGTAGGGTGGGGTCCCGCAGATACGCAGTATTTT
>TRBJ2-2|-|many|TRBV7-2
CASSLVKGFAGELFF
TGTGCCAGCAGCTTAGTCAAGGGGTTCGCCGGGGAGCTGTTTTTT
>TRBJ2-1|TRBD2|many|TRBV5-1
CASNVGGGSYNEQFF
TGCGCCAGCAACGTGGGGGGGGGATCCTACAATGAGCAGTTCTTC
>TRBJ2-7|-|many|TRBV4-1
CASSQVRDTYEQYF
TGCGCCAGCAGCCAAGTGAGGGATACCTACGAGCAGTACTTC
>TRBJ2-1|-|-|TRBV19
CASSFSFGTGSEQFF
TGTGCCAGTAGTTTTTCGTTCGGAACCGGTAGTGAGCAGTTCTTC
>TRBJ2-2|-|-|TRBV6-6
CASSYQTGELFF
TGTGCCAGCAGTTATCAGACCGGGGAGCTGTTTTTT
>TRBJ2-3|-|-|TRBV6-2/TRBV6-3
CASSSLVLTDTQYF
TGTGCCAGCAGTTCCTTGGTTCTCACAGATACGCAGTATTTT
>TRBJ1-4|TRBD1|few|TRBV3-1
CASSQAYGVPGQGEKLFF
TGTGCCAGCAGCCAAGCCTATGGTGTCCCGGGACAGGGGGAAAAACTGTTTTTT
>TRBJ1-1|-|many|TRBV7-2
CASSLRAQNTEAFF
TGTGCCAGCAGCTTAAGGGCCCAGAACACTGAAGCTTTCTTT
>TRBJ2-4|-|few|TRBV20-1
CSARQGPSLAKNIQYF
TGCAGTGCTAGACAGGGCCCTAGTTTAGCCAAAAACATTCAGTACTTC
>TRBJ2-5|-|-|TRBV7-8
CASSSNRETQYF
TGTGCCAGCAGCTCTAACAGGGAGACCCAGTACTTC
>TRBJ1-1|-|few|TRBV27
CASSFLQPFRGPEAFF
TGTGCCAGCAGTTTTCTACAGCCGTTTAGGGGTCCTGAAGCTTTCTTT
>TRBJ2-1|TRBD2|few|TRBV4-1
CASSLWEGISNEQFF
TGCGCCAGCAGCCTATGGGAGGGAATCTCGAATGAGCAGTTCTTC
>TRBJ2-3|-|many|TRBV6-4
CASRSGEADTQYF
TGTGCCAGCAGATCGGGGGAGGCAGATACGCAGTATTTT
>TRBJ2-1|TRBD2|many|TRBV20-1
CSARAGGGVFEQFF
TGCAGTGCTAGAGCGGGCGGGGGGGTCTTTGAGCAGTTCTTC
>TRBJ1-2|-|many|TRBV7-3
CASSLTGAGNYGYTF
TGTGCCAGCAGCTTAACCGGGGCGGGGAACTATGGCTACACCTTC
>TRBJ1-4|-|many|TRBV18
CASSPTPGEINEKLFF
TGTGCCAGCTCACCCACGCCGGGGGAGATTAATGAAAAACTGTTTTTT
>TRBJ1-1|-|few|TRBV4-1
CASSSRGALRTEAFF
TGCGCCAGCAGCTCGCGGGGGGCGCTGAGGACTGAAGCTTTCTTT
>TRBJ2-3|-|many|TRBV5-1
CASSLISTDTQYF
TGCGCCAGCAGCTTGATAAGCACAGATACGCAGTATTTT
>TRBJ2-5|TRBD2|-|TRBV20-1
CSALAGVIQETQYF
TGCAGTGCTCTAGCGGGGGTGATACAAGAGACCCAGTACTTC
>TRBJ1-5|-|few|TRBV19
CASRGRGPNQPQHF
TGTGCCAGCAGAGGCCGCGGCCCTAATCAGCCCCAGCATTTT
>TRBJ2-1|TRBD2|few|TRBV12-3/TRBV12-4
CASSFAPGTRVLNEQFF
TGTGCCAGCAGTTTTGCGCCCGGGACTAGGGTGCTCAATGAGCAGTTCTTC
>TRBJ2-3|-|-|TRBV7-2
CASSLSFSTDTQYF
TGTGCCAGCAGCCTTTCGTTTAGCACAGATACGCAGTATTTT
>TRBJ1-5|-|-|TRBV12-3/TRBV12-4
CASTSRGKDQPQHF
TGTGCCAGCACCTCCCGGGGTAAGGATCAGCCCCAGCATTTT
>TRBJ2-1|TRBD2|few|TRBV11-3
CASSLDGGGRKNEQFF
TGTGCCAGCAGCTTAGATGGCGGGGGGAGGAAAAATGAGCAGTTCTTC
>TRBJ2-7|-|few|TRBV6-2/TRBV6-3
CASRGRQGPYEQYF
TGTGCCAGCCGGGGTCGTCAGGGTCCCTACGAGCAGTACTTC
>TRBJ2-7|TRBD2|few|TRBV3-1
CASSQDHRGGTSYEQYF
TGTGCCAGCAGCCAAGATCATCGCGGGGGGACCTCCTACGAGCAGTACTTC
>TRBJ1-5|TRBD1|few|TRBV9
CASSVGTGDNQPQHF
TGTGCCAGCAGCGTTGGGACAGGCGATAACCAGCCCCAGCATTTT
>TRBJ2-4|TRBD2|many|TRBV9
CASSTGTTLAKNIQYF
TGTGCCAGCAGCACCGGGACTACCTTAGCCAAAAACATTCAGTACTTC
>TRBJ2-3|-|-|TRBV6-1
CASSIPVPTQYF
TGTGCCAGCAGTATACCCGTACCTACGCAGTATTTT
>TRBJ2-3|TRBD2|-|TRBV12-3/TRBV12-4
CASSLPSGGRTDTQYF
TGTGCCAGCAGTTTACCTAGCGGGGGGCGCACAGATACGCAGTATTTT
>TRBJ2-3|TRBD1|few|TRBV6-2/TRBV6-3
CASSYGTGETDTQYF
TGTGCCAGCAGTTACGGGACAGGGGAAACAGATACGCAGTATTTT
>TRBJ2-2|-|few|TRBV7-8
CASSFQNRGGRRELFF
TGTGCCAGCAGCTTCCAAAACAGGGGGGGTAGGAGGGAGCTGTTTTTT
>TRBJ1-4|-|-|TRBV28
CASRRGREKLFF
TGTGCCAGTAGGAGGGGTCGAGAAAAACTGTTTTTT